These 17 T cell receptor beta chains share one sample of origin, sequenced in a study of T cells in Graves' hyperthyroidism and ophthalmopathy. Amplification of TCR beta CDR3 regions was performed using RNA transcripts as template. The HTBI set primed first-round TCR CDR3 RT-PCR. From the multiplex PCR reads, TCRdb called clonotypes with MiXCR, one entry per CDR3 protein. The sample yields 220,000 or so distinct CDR3 sequences, roughly 17% seen once. The sample was blood. These receptors were collected from a woman younger than 30 with Graves' ophthalmopathy.

This clonotype was found many times. The rearrangement uses TRBV25-1 and TRBJ2-5, with D tentatively TRBD1 (5 bases). CDR1 and CDR2 (germline): MGHDK, SYGVNS. This CDR3 is built from 15 residues. V lost 3 bases and J 3 bases, leaving 14 bases between the germline ends. The CDR3 DNA reads as TGTGCCAGCAGTGACCCCGCCAGGGTCGAAGAGACCCAGTACTTC. It yields the protein CASSDPARVEETQYF.

The table lists this clonotype with a few counts. The chain joins TRBV25-1 to TRBJ1-2; 7 nucleotides align to TRBD1. V shed 1 base and J 4 bases; nucleotides not matched to a gene: 6. The CDR3 has 15 amino acids. Per germline, CDR1 MGHDK and CDR2 SYGVNS. The CDR3 nucleotides read TGTGCCAGCAGTGAATCTGACAGGGTAGGCTATGGCTACACCTTC. Residues: CASSESDRVGYGYTF.

The chain employs TRBV6-1 and TRBJ1-5, with D unresolved. From germline, CDR1 is MNHNS and CDR2 SASEGT. Trimming cost V 5 bases and J 2 bases, with 7 bases left between them. This CDR3 comprises 13 residues. The CDR3 nucleotides read TGTGCCAGCAGTAATCAGGGCAATCAGCCCCAGCATTTT. It codes for CASSNQGNQPQHF.

At least ten counts were recorded for this clonotype. The genes are TRBV29-1 and TRBJ2-5, with TRBD2 matching over 13 bases. CDR1 is SQVTM, CDR2 ANQGSEA, per germline. The CDR3 totals 14 residues. V shed 8 bases, J shed 1 base, and the junction held 4 bases outside the gene matches. The CDR3, as DNA: TGCAGCATGTGGACTAGCGGGGGCCAAGAGACCCAGTACTTC. Its translation: CSMWTSGGQETQYF.

Turning to this clonotype: A clone one base away is much larger, so this may be a read error. The CDR3 does not close with the conserved phenylalanine or tryptophan, likely indicating a read error. The chain joins TRBV3-1 to TRBJ1-1; no clear D. The germline gives CDR1 LGHDT, CDR2 YNNKEL (reference sequence). The CDR3 has 12 residues. Deletions cut 8 bases from V and 0 bases from J, with 7 bases between. The CDR3 region has the DNA TGTGCCAGCGAAGGTGTGAACACTGAAGCTTTCCTT. Encoded protein: CASEGVNTEAFL.

This clonotype was seen at least ten times. The V and J genes are TRBV6-2 or TRBV6-3 and TRBJ1-2; no clear D gene. V shed 2 bases and J shed 4 bases, with 11 bases lying between them. The CDR3 totals 14 residues. The germline V gene encodes CDR1 MNHEY and CDR2 SVGEGT. CDR3 nucleotides: TGTGCCAGCAGTTACGAAGGGCCCACCTATGGCTACACCTTC. Residues: CASSYEGPTYGYTF.

This clonotype has ten or more counts. The chain couples TRBV10-3 to TRBJ1-2; TRBD1 is a possible D gene (5 bases). Germline V gene sequence: CDR1 ENHRY, CDR2 SYGVKD. The CDR3 is 16 residues long. With 5 bases removed from V and 2 bases from J, the gap between germline ends came to 18 bases. The CDR3 region is CAISFSTQTANYGYTF. The CDR3 DNA follows: TGTGCCATCAGTTTTTCCACCCAGACAGCGAACTATGGCTACACCTTC.

The gene calls are TRBV30 and TRBJ1-3; D unclear. Between the trimmed V and J ends, which lost 3 bases and 0 bases, there was a span of 12 bases. Per germline, CDR1 GTSNPN and CDR2 SVGIG (reference sequence). CDR3 length: 15 amino acids. The CDR3 nucleotides read TGTGCCTGGAGGGAAAGGGCGAGCTCTGGAAACACCATATATTTT. Its protein product is CAWRERASSGNTIYF.

A few counts support this clonotype. The chain recombines TRBV6-2 or TRBV6-3 with TRBJ1-1; 7 positions agree with TRBD1. CDR3 length: 15 amino acids. Germline CDR1 reads MNHEY; CDR2 reads SVGEGT. The ends lost 6 bases at V and 1 base at J; junction bases unmatched: 8. The DNA for the CDR3 is TGTGCCAGCAGACGGGGTAGGGACAGGAACACTGAAGCTTTCTTT. It encodes CASRRGRDRNTEAFF.

This clonotype appeared many times. Germline is not matched at one junction end, which may reflect a read error. The rearrangement uses TRBV28 and TRBJ2-1, with TRBD2 as a possible D gene (6 bases). This CDR3 has 16 amino acids. The germline V gene has CDR1 MDHEN and CDR2 SYDVKM. The CDR3 reads CASSTLAAASHNEQFF. The CDR3 region has the DNA TGTGCCAGCAGTACGTTAGCGGCTGCCTCCCACAATGAGCAGTTCTTC.

This sequence joins TRBV7-8 and TRBJ1-1; D is unclear. CDR3 size: 15 residues. Germline V lookup: CDR1 SGHVS, CDR2 FQNEAQ. V was cut by 1 base and J by 1 base, with 10 bases left in between. CDR3 coding DNA: TGTGCCAGCAGCTTAGAATGGGAGTCGAACACTGAAGCTTTCTTT. It specifies CASSLEWESNTEAFF. Full variable domain (rest looked up from reference TRBV7-8 and TRBJ1-1): GAGVSQSPRYKVAKRGQDVALRCDPISGHVSLFWYQQALGQGPEFLTYFQNEAQLDKSGLPSDRFFAERPEGSVSTLKIQRTQQEDSAVYLCASSLEWESNTEAFFGQGTRLTVV.

Of note for this clonotype: One end of the junction fails to match germline, which may point to a read error. CDR3 protein: CACSLGGNYGYTF. CDR3 DNA: TGTGCCTGCAGCCTGGGGGGTAACTATGGCTACACCTTC. The chain is built from TRBV7-3 and TRBJ1-2, with D possibly TRBD1 on 5 matching bases. Looked up from germline, CDR1 is SGHTA and CDR2 is FQGTGA. The CDR3 runs to 13 residues.

V and J are TRBV4-1 and TRBJ2-7; perhaps D is TRBD1 or TRBD2 (5 bases each). The germline gives CDR1 MGHRA, CDR2 YSYEKL. The CDR3 loop spans 16 amino acids. V lost 3 bases and J lost 3, with 18 bases in between. The CDR3 here is CASSHGIGGVVYEQYF. In nucleotides, the CDR3 is TGCGCCAGCAGCCATGGTATTGGGGGTGTAGTCTACGAGCAGTACTTC.

V and J are TRBV7-3 and TRBJ2-2, with 8 bases lining up with TRBD1. With 4 bases clipped from V and 8 bases from J, the junction kept 6 bases outside the gene matches. Germline V gives CDR1 SGHTA, CDR2 FQGTGA. CDR3 length: 14 amino acids. CDR3 region: CASSSRQGFGELFF. The CDR3 coding sequence is TGTGCCAGCAGCTCCCGACAGGGGTTTGGGGAGCTGTTTTTT. Full variable domain (rest looked up from reference TRBV7-3 and TRBJ2-2): GAGVSQTPSNKVTEKGKYVELRCDPISGHTALYWYRQSLGQGPEFLIYFQGTGAADDSGLPNDRFFAVRPEGSVSTLKIQRTERGDSAVYLCASSSRQGFGELFFGEGSRLTVL.

CDR3 nucleotide sequence: TGTGCCAGCAGCGACCTAGGACAGGGAGGCACTGAAGCTTTCTTT. This gives the protein CASSDLGQGGTEAFF. V and J are TRBV5-6 and TRBJ1-1, with 8 bases matching TRBD1. From germline, CDR1 is SGHDT and CDR2 YYEEEE. There are 15 residues in the CDR3. V lost 4 bases, J lost 4 bases, and 9 bases stayed unmatched.

This clonotype was seen ten or more times. The chain employs TRBV20-1 and TRBJ2-7; the match to TRBD2 covers 8 bases. This CDR3 is 13 amino acids long. Unmatched junction bases numbered 6, after V lost 6 bases and J lost 2 bases. In germline, CDR1 is DFQATT, CDR2 SNEGSKA (reference sequence). The CDR3 spells CSAPRGVAYEQYF. CDR3 nucleotide sequence: TGCAGTGCGCCGCGGGGGGTCGCCTACGAGCAGTACTTC.

This clonotype has ten or more counts. The chain couples TRBV4-1 to TRBJ2-1; D gene ambiguous. V was clipped by 0 bases and J by 3 bases, with 6 bases between them. This CDR3 has 14 residues. Germline values: CDR1 MGHRA, CDR2 YSYEKL. This chain's CDR3 is CASSQDRGYNEQFF. The CDR3 DNA is TGCGCCAGCAGCCAAGATCGCGGCTACAATGAGCAGTTCTTC.